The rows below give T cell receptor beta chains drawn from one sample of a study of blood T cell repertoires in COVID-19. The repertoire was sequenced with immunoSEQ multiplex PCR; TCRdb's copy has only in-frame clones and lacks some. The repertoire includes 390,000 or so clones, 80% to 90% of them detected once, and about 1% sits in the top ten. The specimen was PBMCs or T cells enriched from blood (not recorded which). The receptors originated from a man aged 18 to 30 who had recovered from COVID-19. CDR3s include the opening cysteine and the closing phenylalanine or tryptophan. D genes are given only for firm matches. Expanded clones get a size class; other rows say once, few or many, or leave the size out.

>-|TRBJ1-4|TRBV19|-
TGTGCCAGTACCCCCTCCTCGGCAACTAATGAAAAACTGTTTTTT
CASTPSSATNEKLFF
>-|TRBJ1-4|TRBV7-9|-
TGTGCCAGCAGCTTGGACGGCGGCGGGAACGAAAAACTGTTTTTT
CASSLDGGGNEKLFF
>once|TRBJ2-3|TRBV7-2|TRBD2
TGTGCCAGCAGCCCGCAGGGACTAGCGAGCACAGATACGCAGTATTTT
CASSPQGLASTDTQYF
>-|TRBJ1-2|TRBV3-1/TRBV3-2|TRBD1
TGTGCCAGCAGCCGAGTCCTAGGGCAGGGGGCCAACTATGGCTACACCTTC
CASSRVLGQGANYGYTF
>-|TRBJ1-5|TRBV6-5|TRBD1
TGTGCCAGCGCGCAGGTGGTACAGGGGACTCAGCCCCAGCATTTT
CASAQVVQGTQPQHF
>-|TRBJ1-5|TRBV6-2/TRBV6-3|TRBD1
TGTGCCAGCAGTTACTCCGGACAGGGTATGCGCAATCAGCCCCAGCATTTT
CASSYSGQGMRNQPQHF
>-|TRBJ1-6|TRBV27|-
TGTGCCAGCAGTCCCCCATTGGGGCAAAATTCACCCCTCCACTTT
CASSPPLGQNSPLHF
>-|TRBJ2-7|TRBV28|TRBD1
TGTGCCAGCAGATTCTCCGGGACAGGGAGGGACGAGCAGTACTTC
CASRFSGTGRDEQYF
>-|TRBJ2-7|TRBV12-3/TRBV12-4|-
TGTGCCAGCAGTCGCAGCGATTCCTACGAGCAGTACTTC
CASSRSDSYEQYF
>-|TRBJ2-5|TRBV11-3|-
TGTGCCAGCAGCTTTGGGAGGAGACTCCAAGAGACCCAGTACTTC
CASSFGRRLQETQYF
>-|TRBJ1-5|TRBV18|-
TGTGCCACCCGGACTGAGAATCAGCCCCAGCATTTT
CATRTENQPQHF
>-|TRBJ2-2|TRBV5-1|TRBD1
TGCGCCAGCAGCTTTTACAGGGGGGACGGGGAGCTGTTTTTT
CASSFYRGDGELFF
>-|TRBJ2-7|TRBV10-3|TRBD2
TGTGCCATCAGTGAGCCCGGACTAGTCTCCTACGAGCAGTACTTC
CAISEPGLVSYEQYF
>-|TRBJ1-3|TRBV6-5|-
TGTGCCAGCGGAGTGTCTGGAAACACCATATATTTT
CASGVSGNTIYF
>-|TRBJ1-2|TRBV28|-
TGTGCCAGCAGTCCTATGAGACAGCGCTTCTATGGCTACACCTTC
CASSPMRQRFYGYTF
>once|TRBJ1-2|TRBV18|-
TGTGCCAGCTCCCCCGACAGAAGCTATGGCTACACCTTC
CASSPDRSYGYTF
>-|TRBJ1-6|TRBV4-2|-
TGTGCCAGCAGCCAGGAGGATTCACCCCTCCACTTT
CASSQEDSPLHF
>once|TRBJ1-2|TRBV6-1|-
TGTGCCAGCAGTGAAGTAGGGGCTGGGAACTATGGCTACACCTTC
CASSEVGAGNYGYTF
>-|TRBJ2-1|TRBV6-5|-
TGTGCCAGGCAGCTCAGGGGATCCTACAATGAGCAGTTCTTC
CARQLRGSYNEQFF
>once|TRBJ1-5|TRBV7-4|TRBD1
TGTGCCAGCAGCTTAGTGGAGAGGGACAGGGGGCGCCGAAATCAGCCCCAGCATTTT
CASSLVERDRGRRNQPQHF
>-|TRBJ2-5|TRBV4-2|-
TGTGCCAGGGGCCCCCAAGAGACCCAGTACTTC
CARGPQETQYF
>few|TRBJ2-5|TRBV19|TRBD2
TGTGCCAGTAGCCTCCTAGCGGGGGCTTTCCAAGAGACCCAGTACTTC
CASSLLAGAFQETQYF
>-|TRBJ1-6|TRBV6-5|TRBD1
TGTGCCAGCAGTTACGATGACAGGGGGCGATCACCCCTCCACTTT
CASSYDDRGRSPLHF
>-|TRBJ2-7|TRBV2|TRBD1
TGTGCCAGCATTCTAGACCGGGCAGGGGGCCTTGAGCAGTACTTC
CASILDRAGGLEQYF
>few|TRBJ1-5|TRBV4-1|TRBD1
TGCGCCAGCAGCCAAGGGACAGGGCTAGGGCCCCAGCATTTT
CASSQGTGLGPQHF